One sample yielded the 3 T cell receptor beta chains listed below, sequenced in a study of T cells after posttransplantation cyclophosphamide. Using immunoSEQ multiplex PCR, the repertoire was profiled, and TCRdb retains in-frame clones only, with some absent. Of 18,000 or so clones listed, 83% are singletons. The sequenced sample was memory CD4+ T cells sorted from blood. The receptors were gathered from a man aged 25-40 years in good health and a related stem cell transplant donor.

The chain has TRBV6-5 and TRBJ2-7; 9 bases line up with TRBD2. Germline CDR1 and CDR2: MNHEY and SVGAGI. With 7 bases clipped from V and 2 bases from J, the junction kept 0 bases outside the gene matches. This CDR3 has 12 residues. The CDR3 region is CASKRGAYEQYF. The CDR3 coding sequence is TGTGCCAGCAAGCGGGGGGCCTACGAGCAGTACTTC.

Here the CDR3 reads CASSLEQTSSPLHF. As DNA, the CDR3 is TGTGCCAGCAGCTTAGAGCAGACTTCTTCACCCCTCCACTTT. The chain has TRBV7-3 and TRBJ1-6; unclear D gene. V lost 2 bases to trimming and J lost 9 bases, with 11 bases between them. Germline V gene sequence: CDR1 SGHTA, CDR2 FQGTGA. The CDR3 contains 14 residues.

The rearrangement joins TRBV10-2 to TRBJ1-2; 8 bases agree with TRBD1. The CDR3 length is 13 residues. With V trimmed by 8 bases and J by 0 bases, 2 bases remained unmatched. Germline CDR1 and CDR2: WSHSY and SAAADI. As DNA, the CDR3 is TGCGCCAGCGGACAGGGAACTAACTATGGCTACACCTTC. It specifies CASGQGTNYGYTF.